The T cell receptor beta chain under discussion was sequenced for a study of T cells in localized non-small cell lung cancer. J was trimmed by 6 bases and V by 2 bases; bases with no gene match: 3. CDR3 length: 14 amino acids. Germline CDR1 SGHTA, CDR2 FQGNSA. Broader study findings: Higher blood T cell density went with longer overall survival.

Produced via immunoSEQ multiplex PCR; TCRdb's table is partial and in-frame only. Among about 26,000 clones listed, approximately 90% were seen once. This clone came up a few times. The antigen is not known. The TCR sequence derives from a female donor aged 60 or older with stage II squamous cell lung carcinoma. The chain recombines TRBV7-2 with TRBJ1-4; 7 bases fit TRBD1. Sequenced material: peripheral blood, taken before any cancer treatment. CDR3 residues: CASSLQGGDEKLFF. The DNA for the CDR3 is TGTGCCAGCAGCTTACAGGGGGGGGATGAAAAACTGTTTTTT. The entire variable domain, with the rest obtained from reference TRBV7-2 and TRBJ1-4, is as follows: GAGVSQSPSNKVTEKGKDVELRCDPISGHTALYWYRQSLGQGLEFLIYFQGNSAPDKSGLPSDRFSAERTGGSVSTLTIQRTQQEDSAVYLCASSLQGGDEKLFFGSGTQLSVL.